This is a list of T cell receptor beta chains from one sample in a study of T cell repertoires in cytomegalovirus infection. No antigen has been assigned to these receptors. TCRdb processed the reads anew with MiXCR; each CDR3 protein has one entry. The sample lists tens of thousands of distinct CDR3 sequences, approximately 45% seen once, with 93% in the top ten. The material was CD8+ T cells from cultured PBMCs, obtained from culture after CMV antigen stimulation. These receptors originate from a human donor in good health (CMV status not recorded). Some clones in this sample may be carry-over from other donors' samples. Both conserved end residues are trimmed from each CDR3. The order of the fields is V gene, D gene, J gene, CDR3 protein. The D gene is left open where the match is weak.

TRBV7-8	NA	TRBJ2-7	ASSSDQPGDEQY
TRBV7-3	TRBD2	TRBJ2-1	ASSLFGGGGSYNEQF
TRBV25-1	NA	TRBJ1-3	ASSEWTLSGNTIY
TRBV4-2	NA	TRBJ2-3	ASSHPGRSTDTQY
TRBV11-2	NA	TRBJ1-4	ASSSSPRDGNEKLF
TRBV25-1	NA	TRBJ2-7	ASSDRHEQY
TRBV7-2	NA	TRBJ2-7	ASSRRVSRPYEQY
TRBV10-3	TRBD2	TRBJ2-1	AISAGLDPYNEQF
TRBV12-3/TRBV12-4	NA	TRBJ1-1	ASNFLGGGTEAF
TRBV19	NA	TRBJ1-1	ASSVVTAAF
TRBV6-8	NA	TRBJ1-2	ASSRTRTDPYGYT
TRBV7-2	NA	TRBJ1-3	ASSPRTESSGNTIY
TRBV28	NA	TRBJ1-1	ASRFGEAF
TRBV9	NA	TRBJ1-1	ASSGGGRMNTEAF
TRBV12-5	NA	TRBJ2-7	ASGLGGTSYEQY
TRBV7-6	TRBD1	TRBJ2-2	ASSLGQGYGGGELF
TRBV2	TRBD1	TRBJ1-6	ASSADRALH
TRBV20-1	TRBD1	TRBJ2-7	SARGTGYEQY
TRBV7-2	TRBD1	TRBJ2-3	ASSIRQGMADTQY
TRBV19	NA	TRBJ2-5	ASSIGWTEQETQY
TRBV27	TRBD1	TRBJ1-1	ASSLGQGARTEAF
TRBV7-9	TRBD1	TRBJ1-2	ASSPLPDRVDYGYT